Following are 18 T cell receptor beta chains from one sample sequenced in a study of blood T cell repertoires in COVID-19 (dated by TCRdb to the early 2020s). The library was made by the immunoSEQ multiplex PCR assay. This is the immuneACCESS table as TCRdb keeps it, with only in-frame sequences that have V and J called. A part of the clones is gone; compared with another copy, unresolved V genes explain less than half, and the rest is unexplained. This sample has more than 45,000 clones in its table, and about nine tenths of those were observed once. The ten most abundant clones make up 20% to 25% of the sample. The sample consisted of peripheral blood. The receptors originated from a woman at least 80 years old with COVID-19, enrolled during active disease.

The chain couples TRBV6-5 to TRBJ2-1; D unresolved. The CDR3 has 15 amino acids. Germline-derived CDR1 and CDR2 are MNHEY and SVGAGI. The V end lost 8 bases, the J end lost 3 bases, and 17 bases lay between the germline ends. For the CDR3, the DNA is TGTGCCAGCCCCGAGGTAGGCGGTTACTACAATGAGCAGTTCTTC. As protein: CASPEVGGYYNEQFF.

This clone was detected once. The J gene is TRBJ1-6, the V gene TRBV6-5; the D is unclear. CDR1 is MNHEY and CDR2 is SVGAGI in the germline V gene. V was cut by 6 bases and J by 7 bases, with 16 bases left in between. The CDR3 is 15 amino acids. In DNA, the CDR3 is TGTGCCAGCAGCCGCCTGGGAGGAAACAATTCACCCCTCCACTTT. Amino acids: CASSRLGGNNSPLHF.

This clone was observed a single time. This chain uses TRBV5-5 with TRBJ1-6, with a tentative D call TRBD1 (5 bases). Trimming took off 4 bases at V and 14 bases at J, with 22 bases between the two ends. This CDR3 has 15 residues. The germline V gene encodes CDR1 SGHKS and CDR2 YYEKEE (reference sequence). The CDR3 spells CASSPGDPHNGALHF. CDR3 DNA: TGTGCCAGCAGCCCGGGGGACCCTCATAATGGGGCCCTCCACTTT.

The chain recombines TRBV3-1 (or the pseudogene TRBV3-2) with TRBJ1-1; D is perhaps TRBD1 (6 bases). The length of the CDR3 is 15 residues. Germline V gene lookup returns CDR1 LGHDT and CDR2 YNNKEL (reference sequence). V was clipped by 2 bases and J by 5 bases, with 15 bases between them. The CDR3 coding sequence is TGTGCCAGCAGCCAAAGGGTAAGGGGGAAAACTGAAGCTTTCTTT. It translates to CASSQRVRGKTEAFF.

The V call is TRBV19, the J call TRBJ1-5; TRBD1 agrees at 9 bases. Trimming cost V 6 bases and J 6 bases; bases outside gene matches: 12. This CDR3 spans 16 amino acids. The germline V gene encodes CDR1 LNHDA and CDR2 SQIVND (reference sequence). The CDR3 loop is CASRLTTGTGSQPQHF. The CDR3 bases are TGTGCCAGTAGACTAACAACCGGGACAGGGAGTCAGCCCCAGCATTTT.

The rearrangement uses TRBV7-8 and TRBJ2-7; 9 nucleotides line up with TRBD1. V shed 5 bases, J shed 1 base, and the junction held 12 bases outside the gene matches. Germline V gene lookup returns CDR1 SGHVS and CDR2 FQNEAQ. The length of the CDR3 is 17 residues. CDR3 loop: CASSPTPGTGKSYEQYF. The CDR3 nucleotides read TGTGCCAGCAGCCCCACCCCGGGGACAGGGAAATCCTACGAGCAGTACTTC. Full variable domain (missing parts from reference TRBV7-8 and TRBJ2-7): GAGVSQSPRYKVAKRGQDVALRCDPISGHVSLFWYQQALGQGPEFLTYFQNEAQLDKSGLPSDRFFAERPEGSVSTLKIQRTQQEDSAVYLCASSPTPGTGKSYEQYFGPGTRLTVT.

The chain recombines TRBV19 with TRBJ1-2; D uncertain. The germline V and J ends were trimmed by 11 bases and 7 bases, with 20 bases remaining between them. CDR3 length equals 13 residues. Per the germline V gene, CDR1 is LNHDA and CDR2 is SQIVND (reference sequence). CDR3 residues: CAVSEDLRRGYTF. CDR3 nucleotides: TGTGCCGTGTCAGAGGACTTGCGGCGTGGCTACACCTTC. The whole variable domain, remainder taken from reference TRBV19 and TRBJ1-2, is DGGITQSPKYLFRKEGQNVTLSCEQNLNHDAMYWYRQDPGQGLRLIYYSQIVNDFQKGDIAEGYSVSREKKESFPLTVTSAQKNPTAFYLCAVSEDLRRGYTFGSGTRLTVV.

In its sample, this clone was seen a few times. The CDR3 loop is CASSPGNGNQPQHF. DNA for the CDR3: TGTGCCAGCAGTCCAGGGAACGGCAATCAGCCCCAGCATTTT. The chain uses TRBV2 and TRBJ1-5, with a possible D match to TRBD1 (5 bases). V was cut by 5 bases and J by 2 bases, with 10 bases left in between. The germline V gene encodes CDR1 SNHLY and CDR2 FYNNEI. The CDR3 extends over 14 amino acids. Filled out from reference TRBV2 and TRBJ1-5, the complete variable domain reads EPEVTQTPSHQVTQMGQEVILRCVPISNHLYFYWYRQILGQKVEFLVSFYNNEISEKSEIFDDQFSVERPDGSNFTLKIRSTKLEDSAMYFCASSPGNGNQPQHFGDGTRLSIL.

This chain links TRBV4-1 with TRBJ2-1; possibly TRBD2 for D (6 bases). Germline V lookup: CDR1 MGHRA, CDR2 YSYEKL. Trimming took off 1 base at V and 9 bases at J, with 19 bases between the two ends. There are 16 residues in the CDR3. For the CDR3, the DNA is TGCGCCAGCAGCCAAGCCCCAGGAGCGGAGGGAGCTGAGCAGTTCTTC. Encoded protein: CASSQAPGAEGAEQFF.

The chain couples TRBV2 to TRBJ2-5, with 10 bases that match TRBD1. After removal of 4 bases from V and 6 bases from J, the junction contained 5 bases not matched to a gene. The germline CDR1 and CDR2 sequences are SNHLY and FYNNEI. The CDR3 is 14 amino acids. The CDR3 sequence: CASSGQGARKTQYF. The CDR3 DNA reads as TGTGCCAGCAGTGGACAGGGGGCAAGAAAGACCCAGTACTTC.

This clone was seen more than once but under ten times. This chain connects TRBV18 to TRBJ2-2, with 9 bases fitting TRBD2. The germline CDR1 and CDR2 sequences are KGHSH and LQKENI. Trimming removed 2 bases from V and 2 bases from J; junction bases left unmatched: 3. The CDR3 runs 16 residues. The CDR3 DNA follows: TGTGCCAGCTCACCAGGACTAGCGTCCAACACCGGGGAGCTGTTTTTT. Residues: CASSPGLASNTGELFF. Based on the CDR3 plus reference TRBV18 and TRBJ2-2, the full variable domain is NAGVMQNPRHLVRRRGQEARLRCSPMKGHSHVYWYRQLPEEGLKFMVYLQKENIIDESGMPKERFSAEFPKEGPSILRIQQVVRGDSAAYFCASSPGLASNTGELFFGEGSRLTVL.

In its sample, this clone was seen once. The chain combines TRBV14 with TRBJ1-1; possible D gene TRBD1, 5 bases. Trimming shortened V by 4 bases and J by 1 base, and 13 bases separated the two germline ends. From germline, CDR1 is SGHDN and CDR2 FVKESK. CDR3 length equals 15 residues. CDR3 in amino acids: CASSPRGGGNTEAFF. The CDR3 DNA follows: TGTGCCAGCAGCCCGCGGGGGGGAGGGAACACTGAAGCTTTCTTT. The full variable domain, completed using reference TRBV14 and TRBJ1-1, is EAGVTQFPSHSVIEKGQTVTLRCDPISGHDNLYWYRRVMGKEIKFLLHFVKESKQDESGMPNNRFLAERTGGTYSTLKVQPAELEDSGVYFCASSPRGGGNTEAFFGQGTRLTVV.

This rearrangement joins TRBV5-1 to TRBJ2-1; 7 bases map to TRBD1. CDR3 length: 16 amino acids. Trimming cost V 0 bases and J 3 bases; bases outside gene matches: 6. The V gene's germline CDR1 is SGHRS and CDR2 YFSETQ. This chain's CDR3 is CASSLAPGTDYNEQFF. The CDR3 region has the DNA TGCGCCAGCAGCTTGGCACCCGGGACAGACTACAATGAGCAGTTCTTC.

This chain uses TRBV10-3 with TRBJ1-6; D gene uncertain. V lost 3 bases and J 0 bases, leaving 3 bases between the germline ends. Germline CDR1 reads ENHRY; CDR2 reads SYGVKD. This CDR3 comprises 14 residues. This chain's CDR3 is CAISDLSYNSPLHF. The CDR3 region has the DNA TGTGCCATCAGTGATCTCTCCTATAATTCACCCCTCCACTTT.

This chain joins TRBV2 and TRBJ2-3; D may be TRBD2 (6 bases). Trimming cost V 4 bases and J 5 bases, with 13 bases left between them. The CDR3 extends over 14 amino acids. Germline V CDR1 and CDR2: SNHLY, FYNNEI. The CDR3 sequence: CASSAPEGGDTQYF. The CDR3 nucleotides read TGTGCCAGCAGTGCACCAGAGGGAGGAGATACGCAGTATTTT.

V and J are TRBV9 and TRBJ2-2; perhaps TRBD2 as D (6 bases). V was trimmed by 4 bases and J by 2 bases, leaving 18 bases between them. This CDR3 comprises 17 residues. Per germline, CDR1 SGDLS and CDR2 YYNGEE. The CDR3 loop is CASSPRMDGGNTGELFF. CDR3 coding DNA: TGTGCCAGCAGCCCCCGGATGGACGGGGGTAACACCGGGGAGCTGTTTTTT.

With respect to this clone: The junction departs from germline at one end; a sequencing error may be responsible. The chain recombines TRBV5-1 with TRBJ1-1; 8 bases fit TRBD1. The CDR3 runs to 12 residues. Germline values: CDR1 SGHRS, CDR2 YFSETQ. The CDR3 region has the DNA TGCGCCAGCAGCGTAACAGGGGGTCCGCCCCTCTTT. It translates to CASSVTGGPPLF.

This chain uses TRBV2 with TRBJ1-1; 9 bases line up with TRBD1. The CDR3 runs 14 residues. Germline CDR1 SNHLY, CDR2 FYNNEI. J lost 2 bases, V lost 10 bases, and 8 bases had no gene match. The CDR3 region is CAIKGQGLNTEAFF. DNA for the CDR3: TGTGCCATCAAGGGACAGGGCCTCAACACTGAAGCTTTCTTT.